A single sample is the source of the 13 T cell receptor beta chains below, sequenced in a study of beta chain features in type 1 diabetes. Expressed TCRB transcripts were sequenced because the isolated RNA had all been reverse transcribed beforehand. Method: immunoSEQ multiplex PCR; TCRdb's copy keeps in-frame clones and lacks some. In the table there are about 140,000 clones, around a tenth of which are singletons. The sequenced material came from central memory CD4+ T cells from blood. The source of these receptors is a woman aged 40 to 55 in good health.

The chain recombines TRBV18 with TRBJ2-1; tentative D call: TRBD1 (5 bases). Germline lookup yields CDR1 KGHSH and CDR2 LQKENI. This CDR3 has 16 residues. V was cut by 5 bases and J by 7 bases, with 21 bases left in between. Written as DNA, the CDR3 is TGTGCCAGCTCAGGGGCTCCGGCGGCGGACGGGAATGAGCAGTTCTTC. Amino acids: CASSGAPAADGNEQFF.

The CDR3 loop reads CASSLARFAEAFF. For the CDR3, the DNA is TGTGCCAGCAGCTTAGCGCGGTTTGCCGAAGCTTTCTTT. The chain recombines TRBV11-1 with TRBJ1-1; D is uncertain. V was clipped by 0 bases and J by 8 bases, with 10 bases between them. The germline CDR1 and CDR2 sequences are SGHAT and FQDESV (reference sequence). This CDR3 spans 13 amino acids.

This clone was seen ten or more times. This chain connects TRBV6-6 to TRBJ2-3; no clear D. Germline values: CDR1 MNHNY, CDR2 SVGAGI (reference sequence). There are 13 residues in the CDR3. V dropped 5 bases and J dropped 0 bases, with 6 bases sitting between them. The CDR3 loop is CASSLSSTDTQYF. The CDR3 bases are TGTGCCAGCAGTCTATCTAGCACAGATACGCAGTATTTT.

The chain uses TRBV7-2 and TRBJ2-7, with D unclear. The CDR3 length is 12 residues. CDR1 and CDR2 (germline): SGHTA, FQGNSA. V dropped 3 bases and J dropped 3 bases, with 6 bases sitting between them. CDR3 DNA sequence: TGTGCCAGCAGCTTGGGCAGCTACGAGCAGTACTTC. This gives the protein CASSLGSYEQYF. Full variable domain (rest looked up from reference TRBV7-2 and TRBJ2-7): GAGVSQSPSNKVTEKGKDVELRCDPISGHTALYWYRQSLGQGLEFLIYFQGNSAPDKSGLPSDRFSAERTGGSVSTLTIQRTQQEDSAVYLCASSLGSYEQYFGPGTRLTVT.

The chain is built from TRBV5-1 and TRBJ2-7; 11 bases line up with TRBD1. This CDR3 has 14 amino acids. Germline V gene lookup returns CDR1 SGHRS and CDR2 YFSETQ. With 3 bases clipped from V and 6 bases from J, the junction kept 5 bases outside the gene matches. CDR3 protein: CASSSGQGASEQYF. The CDR3 nucleotides are TGCGCCAGCAGCTCAGGACAGGGGGCGTCCGAGCAGTACTTC.

V usage is TRBV27 and J usage is TRBJ1-2, with 9 bases lining up with TRBD1. The CDR3 loop spans 13 amino acids. V dropped 6 bases and J dropped 6; count of bases not matched to a gene: 5. Germline CDR1 MNHEY, CDR2 SMNVEV (reference sequence). DNA of the CDR3: TGTGCCAGCAGACCCACAGGGGGCCATGGCTACACCTTC. Amino acid sequence: CASRPTGGHGYTF.

The chain combines TRBV19 with TRBJ2-7; tentative D call: TRBD1 (6 bases). The germline V gene has CDR1 LNHDA and CDR2 SQIVND (reference sequence). The germline V and J ends were trimmed by 6 bases and 3 bases, with 15 bases remaining between them. The CDR3 has 14 amino acids. CDR3 sequence reads: CASSRTGDNYEQYF. The CDR3 DNA reads TGTGCCAGTAGCCGGACTGGGGACAACTACGAGCAGTACTTC.

This clone was seen once. The chain combines TRBV15 with TRBJ1-6, with D possibly being TRBD1 (5 bases). Germline V gene data show CDR1 as LNHNV and CDR2 as YYDKDF (reference sequence). This CDR3 has 15 residues. Between the trimmed V and J ends, which lost 1 base and 5 bases, there was a span of 9 bases. CDR3 in amino acids: CATSRAGTHNSPLHF. CDR3 DNA sequence: TGTGCCACCAGCAGAGCCGGGACTCATAATTCACCCCTCCACTTT.

This rearrangement joins TRBV7-2 to TRBJ2-3, with 7 positions matching TRBD2. The junction had 5 bases not matched to a gene; V was cut back by 5 bases and J by 0 bases. Germline-derived CDR1 and CDR2 are SGHTA and FQGNSA. The CDR3 sequence is 15 residues long. For the CDR3, the DNA is TGTGCCAGCAGCCGACAGCGGGGAAGCACAGATACGCAGTATTTT. It is translated as CASSRQRGSTDTQYF.

The chain carries TRBV12-5 and TRBJ1-1; weak D call: TRBD1 (6 bases). The CDR3 is 12 amino acids. Germline V gene data show CDR1 as LGHNT and CDR2 as FRNRAP. Trimming shortened V by 6 bases and J by 12 bases, and 17 bases separated the two germline ends. The CDR3 loop is CASGRDTGGTFF. The DNA of the CDR3 is TGTGCTAGTGGACGGGACACGGGTGGGACTTTCTTT.

This clone was observed a few times. The chain joins TRBV4-3 to TRBJ2-6; weak D call: TRBD1 (5 bases). Trimming cost V 0 bases and J 0 bases, with 9 bases left between them. The CDR3 length is 17 residues. CDR1 is LGHNA, CDR2 YSLEER, per germline. The CDR3 loop reads CASSQDGQGSGANVLTF. For the CDR3, the DNA is TGCGCCAGCAGCCAAGATGGGCAGGGCTCTGGGGCCAACGTCCTGACTTTC.

In this sample, this clone turned up a few times. The V and J genes are TRBV7-2 and TRBJ1-2, with 7 nucleotides matching TRBD1. V trimming: 3 bases; J trimming: 6 bases; junction bases outside the gene matches: 4. This CDR3 spans 13 amino acids. Per the germline V gene, CDR1 is SGHTA and CDR2 is FQGNSA. CDR3 in DNA: TGTGCCAGCAGCTTCAGCCAGGGGGATGGCTACACCTTC. This sequence encodes CASSFSQGDGYTF.

This clone was seen a handful of times. The rearrangement uses TRBV6-6 and TRBJ2-7; TRBD1 aligns across 7 bases. The ends lost 9 bases at V and 6 bases at J; junction bases unmatched: 11. There are 13 residues in the CDR3. Germline V lookup: CDR1 MNHNY, CDR2 SVGAGI (reference sequence). The chain's CDR3 is CASSRGSGVEQYF. Written as DNA, the CDR3 is TGTGCCAGTTCCAGGGGGTCTGGGGTCGAGCAGTACTTC.